Each of the 21 T cell receptor beta chains below was sequenced from the same sample in a study of tumour-infiltrating T cells in Burkitt lymphoma. The protocol was immunoSEQ multiplex PCR, while the TCRdb copy is restricted to in-frame clones and leaves out a portion. The sample includes approximately 5,100 clones, roughly an eighth seen only once; the top ten take roughly 24%. What was sequenced was tumor tissue. These TCRs come from a human donor with Burkitt lymphoma.

The chain has TRBV10-3 and TRBJ2-3, with 8 bases that match TRBD2. V shed 3 bases and J 2 bases; nucleotides not matched to a gene: 7. Germline values: CDR1 ENHRY, CDR2 SYGVKD. The CDR3 covers 16 residues. CDR3 coding DNA: TGTGCCATCAGTGATTTAGGCGGGGGGCACACAGATACGCAGTATTTT. Amino acids: CAISDLGGGHTDTQYF.

The rearrangement links TRBV7-2 to TRBJ2-7; possible D gene TRBD1, 5 bases. Germline V gene sequence: CDR1 SGHTA, CDR2 FQGNSA. V lost 0 bases to trimming and J lost 2 bases, with 11 bases between them. The CDR3 extends over 15 amino acids. The chain's CDR3 is CASSLAVQVAYEQYF. The CDR3, as DNA: TGTGCCAGCAGCTTAGCGGTACAGGTTGCCTACGAGCAGTACTTC.

The CDR3: CASSKALSGGGTEAFF. DNA for the CDR3: TGTGCCAGCAGCAAAGCGCTTTCAGGGGGGGGGACTGAAGCTTTCTTT. V is TRBV21-1 and J is TRBJ1-1. TRBV21-1 is designated a pseudogene. CDR3 length: 16 residues.

This clone turned up a few times. The chain joins TRBV5-1 to TRBJ2-2, with D tentatively TRBD2 (6 bases). CDR3 size: 13 residues. Germline V CDR1 and CDR2: SGHRS, YFSETQ. V lost 2 bases, J lost 5 bases, and 7 bases lay in between. As DNA, the CDR3 is TGCGCCAGCAGCTTTGCGGGGACCGGGGAGCTGTTTTTT. This translates into CASSFAGTGELFF. Complete variable domain (other parts from reference TRBV5-1 and TRBJ2-2): KAGVTQTPRYLIKTRGQQVTLSCSPISGHRSVSWYQQTPGQGLQFLFEYFSETQRNKGNFPGRFSGRQFSNSRSEMNVSTLELGDSALYLCASSFAGTGELFFGEGSRLTVL.

This chain connects TRBV4-3 to TRBJ2-7; D possibly matches TRBD1 or TRBD2 (5 bases each). The CDR3 runs to 15 residues. Between the trimmed V and J ends, which lost 4 bases and 8 bases, there was a span of 21 bases. Germline V lookup: CDR1 LGHNA, CDR2 YSLEER. As DNA, the CDR3 is TGCGCCAGCAGCCCCTCTCTCTTACTAGACAGCAAGCAGTACTTC. Translation: CASSPSLLLDSKQYF.

The rearrangement uses TRBV18 and TRBJ2-7; a weak D match, TRBD1 (6 bases). This CDR3 has 16 residues. Germline V lookup: CDR1 KGHSH, CDR2 LQKENI. Trimming removed 4 bases at V and 3 bases at J, with 19 bases between. The CDR3, as DNA: TGTGCCAGCTCACTCCAAAGGCCAGGGACAATCTACGAGCAGTACTTC. As protein: CASSLQRPGTIYEQYF.

This clone was seen a few times. The rearrangement links TRBV9 to TRBJ2-3, with D unresolved. V was shortened by 7 bases and J by 2 bases, with 14 bases between the two germline ends. This CDR3 is 14 amino acids long. Germline values: CDR1 SGDLS, CDR2 YYNGEE. CDR3 in amino acids: CASATQVYTDTQYF. For the CDR3, the DNA is TGTGCCAGCGCCACCCAGGTATACACAGATACGCAGTATTTT.

A few counts support this clone. The rearrangement joins TRBV19 to TRBJ1-1; 9 nucleotides agree with TRBD1. Germline values: CDR1 LNHDA, CDR2 SQIVND (reference sequence). Germline trimming cut 7 bases from V and 6 bases from J; bases unmatched to any gene: 15. The CDR3 is made up of 16 amino acids. In DNA, the CDR3 is TGTGCCAGTACCGAGACAGGGGGAACGGGAGGGTCTGAAGCTTTCTTT. It yields the protein CASTETGGTGGSEAFF.

The chain links TRBV13 to TRBJ2-2, with TRBD2 matching 11 bases. CDR1 is PRHDT, CDR2 FYEKMQ, per germline (reference sequence). This CDR3 region has 16 residues. Germline trimming cut 5 bases from V and 6 bases from J; bases unmatched to any gene: 8. The CDR3 sequence is CASSPFSGGAPGELFF. CDR3 nucleotide sequence: TGTGCCAGCAGCCCCTTTAGCGGGGGGGCCCCCGGGGAGCTGTTTTTT.

A few counts support this clone. The gene calls are TRBV10-2 and TRBJ2-3; D is uncertain. Trimming took 5 bases from V and 4 from J, leaving 13 bases between them. CDR1 WSHSY and CDR2 SAAADI come from the germline V gene. This CDR3 comprises 14 residues. Written as DNA, the CDR3 is TGCGCCAGCAGTACCGTCAATAGGGCAGATACGCAGTATTTT. Translation gives CASSTVNRADTQYF.

The chain employs TRBV2 and TRBJ1-2; no clear D gene. The CDR3 loop spans 13 amino acids. The V gene lost 9 bases and the J gene lost 4 bases, with 15 bases spanning the gap. Germline CDR1 SNHLY, CDR2 FYNNEI. CDR3 nucleotide sequence: TGTGCCAGTTGCGGGGTTTCTCGCTATGGCTACACCTTC. This gives the protein CASCGVSRYGYTF. Variable domain in full (rest from reference TRBV2 and TRBJ1-2): EPEVTQTPSHQVTQMGQEVILRCVPISNHLYFYWYRQILGQKVEFLVSFYNNEISEKSEIFDDQFSVERPDGSNFTLKIRSTKLEDSAMYFCASCGVSRYGYTFGSGTRLTVV.

This clone occurred a few times. The V and J genes are TRBV10-1 and TRBJ1-2; 7 nucleotides line up with TRBD1. The junction had 7 bases not matched to a gene; V was cut back by 2 bases and J by 7 bases. CDR1 WNHNN and CDR2 SYGVQD come from the germline V gene (reference sequence). This CDR3 comprises 14 residues. The CDR3 protein is CASSETGEPAGYTF. The CDR3 DNA is TGCGCCAGCAGTGAGACAGGGGAGCCTGCTGGCTACACCTTC.

The J gene is TRBJ2-7, the V gene TRBV6-6; D not certain. The germline CDR1 and CDR2 sequences are MNHNY and SVGAGI (reference sequence). The CDR3 consists of 13 residues. Trimming left V 4 bases short and J 0 bases short, with 7 bases between. CDR3 sequence: CASSLDLSYEQYF. DNA of the CDR3: TGTGCCAGCAGTTTGGACCTCTCCTACGAGCAGTACTTC.

The genes are TRBV19 and TRBJ2-2; maybe TRBD1 (5 bases). This CDR3 comprises 15 residues. The germline CDR1 and CDR2 sequences are LNHDA and SQIVND (reference sequence). The ends were cut back, 5 bases at V and 1 base at J, with 11 bases in the middle. The CDR3 region has the DNA TGTGCCAGTAGTGTATCGACAGAGAACACCGGGGAGCTGTTTTTT. Amino acid sequence: CASSVSTENTGELFF.

The chain couples TRBV9 to TRBJ2-2; 7 bases map to TRBD1. V was clipped by 5 bases and J by 7 bases; unmatched bases: 8. CDR3 length: 14 amino acids. The V gene's germline CDR1 is SGDLS and CDR2 YYNGEE. CDR3 in amino acids: CASRRQGRGGELFF. Here the CDR3 DNA reads TGTGCCAGCAGGAGACAGGGTCGGGGCGGGGAGCTGTTTTTT. The variable domain in full, completed from reference TRBV9 and TRBJ2-2, reads DSGVTQTPKHLITATGQRVTLRCSPRSGDLSVYWYQQSLDQGLQFLIQYYNGEERAKGNILERFSAQQFPDLHSELNLSSLELGDSALYFCASRRQGRGGELFFGEGSRLTVL.

By proportion, this clone is medium-sized. The chain combines TRBV28 with TRBJ2-7; 7 positions match TRBD2. The CDR3 is 15 residues long. V shed 2 bases, J shed 4 bases, and the junction held 8 bases outside the gene matches. Looked up from germline, CDR1 is MDHEN and CDR2 is SYDVKM. As DNA, the CDR3 is TGTGCCAGCAGTTTAGAAAGACTAGCAGGTTACGAGCAGTACTTC. Translation gives CASSLERLAGYEQYF.

This chain links TRBV5-4 with TRBJ2-4, with D possibly being TRBD1 (6 bases). The germline V gene encodes CDR1 SGHNT and CDR2 YYREEE (reference sequence). V was shortened by 3 bases and J by 6 bases, with 16 bases between the two germline ends. The CDR3 covers 15 residues. This chain's CDR3 is CASSYTGSRGNIQYF. CDR3 nucleotide sequence: TGTGCCAGCAGCTACACAGGGAGCAGGGGAAACATTCAGTACTTC.

The CDR3 is CASSRGGSYGYTF. DNA of the CDR3: TGTGCCAGCAGCCGAGGGGGCAGCTATGGCTACACCTTC. V and J are TRBV7-2 and TRBJ1-2; 7 bases align to TRBD1. The V segment lost 5 bases and the J segment 4 bases; nucleotides outside the gene matches: 4. From germline, CDR1 is SGHTA and CDR2 FQGNSA. The CDR3 sequence is 13 residues long.

The chain has TRBV4-3 and TRBJ1-1; possibly TRBD1 for D (5 bases). The germline V and J ends were trimmed by 0 bases and 7 bases, with 9 bases remaining between them. The CDR3 is 13 residues long. From germline, CDR1 is LGHNA and CDR2 YSLEER. CDR3 in DNA: TGCGCCAGCAGCCAAGACCCTGGGGGTGAAGCTTTCTTT. It specifies CASSQDPGGEAFF.

V is TRBV9 and J is TRBJ2-7; no clear D gene. CDR3 size: 15 residues. Trimming removed 0 bases at V and 0 bases at J, with 10 bases between. CDR1 and CDR2 (germline): SGDLS, YYNGEE. CDR3 sequence reads: CASSVAAGFSYEQYF. The CDR3 DNA follows: TGTGCCAGCAGCGTAGCGGCCGGCTTCTCCTACGAGCAGTACTTC.

This sequence joins TRBV27 and TRBJ2-1; 7 bases match TRBD2. Germline CDR1 reads MNHEY; CDR2 reads SMNVEV (reference sequence). The CDR3 is 16 residues long. V lost 3 bases, J lost 9 bases, and 14 bases stayed unmatched. DNA for the CDR3: TGTGCCAGCAGTTTCCCAATCGGGGTAGGGAGGGTTGAGCAGTTCTTC. It codes for CASSFPIGVGRVEQFF.